This TCR beta chain was captured by sequencing in a study of blood T cell repertoires in COVID-19. Germline values: CDR1 SNHLY, CDR2 FYNNEI. This CDR3 is built from 13 residues. J lost 4 bases, V lost 7 bases, and 7 bases had no gene match. Assay used: immunoSEQ multiplex PCR; TCRdb lists only in-frame clones, some missing. The sample includes over 200,000 clones, nearly 90% of them seen just once. Sequencing was done on a sample of PBMCs or T cells enriched from blood (not recorded which). The chain recombines TRBV2 with TRBJ2-7, with TRBD2 identical over 7 bases. The receptor's source is a man aged 25-45 years who had recovered from COVID-19. DNA of the CDR3: TGTGCCAGCAAAGGAGGGGAGGGTTACGAGCAGTACTTC. It translates to CASKGGEGYEQYF.